These T cell receptor beta chains were read from a single sample in a study of shared T cell receptors in the human thymus. Repertoires were generated with immunoSEQ multiplex PCR, while TCRdb's copy carries only in-frame clones and drops some. This table holds 600,000 to 900,000 clones, 70% to 90% found once. The sample also formed part of further work on human thymus T cells.

Sequencing was done on a sample of thymocytes. These receptors all stem from a girl under three years old with a congenital heart defect. Each CDR3 is given with its conserved first and last residue. D genes are given only for firm matches. Only part of the rows carry a size: once, few, many, or a class if the clone is expanded.

cdr3_aa,cdr3_nt,d_call,j_call,v_call,clone_size
CASSNRTFKRTEAFF,TGTGCCAGTAGTAACCGTACCTTCAAGCGAACTGAAGCTTTCTTT,NA,TRBJ1-1,TRBV19,NA
CASSLRSTGYNSPLHF,TGTGCCAGCAGCTTACGGTCTACAGGGTATAATTCACCCCTCCACTTT,NA,TRBJ1-6,TRBV7-3,NA
CATSRPFPRGADSYNEQFF,TGTGCCACCAGCAGACCCTTCCCCCGGGGGGCCGACTCCTACAATGAGCAGTTCTTC,NA,TRBJ2-1,TRBV15,NA
CASSETGLDEQYF,TGTGCCAGCAGTGAAACGGGACTCGACGAGCAGTACTTC,NA,TRBJ2-7,TRBV6-1,NA
CAISESLGQGHGELFF,TGTGCCATCAGTGAGTCGTTGGGACAGGGTCACGGGGAGCTGTTTTTT,TRBD1,TRBJ2-2,TRBV10-3,NA
CASSGEMDTEAFF,TGTGCCAGCAGTGGGGAGATGGACACTGAAGCTTTCTTT,NA,TRBJ1-1,TRBV2,NA
CASSFWGQRDGYTF,TGTGCCAGCAGCTTTTGGGGGCAACGAGATGGCTACACCTTC,NA,TRBJ1-2,TRBV7-8,NA
CASGSRDRDTEAFF,TGTGCCAGCGGCTCACGGGACAGGGATACTGAAGCTTTCTTT,TRBD1,TRBJ1-1,TRBV27,NA
CASSQEQGLNYGYTF,TGCGCCAGCAGCCAAGAACAGGGATTGAACTATGGCTACACCTTC,NA,TRBJ1-2,TRBV4-1,NA
CASSLDRGANGGNSYEQYF,TGTGCCAGCAGCTTAGACCGGGGGGCGAACGGGGGGAACTCCTACGAGCAGTACTTC,NA,TRBJ2-7,TRBV7-6,few
CASSELGRGYGYTF,TGTGCCAGCAGTGAATTGGGCAGGGGATATGGCTACACCTTC,NA,TRBJ1-2,TRBV6-1,NA
CASSVTGVRNQPQHF,TGTGCCAGCAGTGTGACAGGGGTCCGTAATCAGCCCCAGCATTTT,TRBD1,TRBJ1-5,TRBV2,once
CASSENCLGTGHNSPLHF,TGTGCCAGCAGTGAAAATTGTCTTGGGACAGGTCATAATTCACCCCTCCACTTT,TRBD1,TRBJ1-6,TRBV6-1,NA
CASSYERTGPYGYTF,TGTGCCAGCAGTTACGAGCGGACAGGGCCCTATGGCTACACCTTC,TRBD1,TRBJ1-2,TRBV6-5,NA
CASTRSVGAERGYTF,TGTGCCAGCACCCGATCGGTGGGGGCTGAGAGGGGCTACACCTTC,NA,TRBJ1-2,TRBV7-7,once
CASSLLSGVNTGELFF,TGTGCCAGCAGCTTACTCTCGGGGGTTAACACCGGGGAGCTGTTTTTT,NA,TRBJ2-2,TRBV7-8,NA
CASSTKKGQGKETQYF,TGTGCCAGCAGCACAAAAAAAGGACAGGGCAAAGAGACCCAGTACTTC,TRBD1,TRBJ2-5,TRBV5-4,once
CASSTQGTGGPDTQYF,TGCGCCAGCAGCACCCAAGGGACAGGAGGACCAGATACGCAGTATTTT,TRBD1,TRBJ2-3,TRBV5-1,NA
CASSFLLSTGLESTEAFF,TGTGCCAGCAGCTTCCTCCTGTCGACAGGGTTGGAGAGCACTGAAGCTTTCTTT,TRBD1,TRBJ1-1,TRBV5-6,once
CASLGQGESYEQYF,TGTGCCAGCCTGGGGCAGGGGGAATCCTACGAGCAGTACTTC,TRBD1,TRBJ2-7,TRBV6-6,NA